This T cell receptor beta chain was obtained from a study of blood T cell repertoires in COVID-19. Study-level background: Italy, Spain and the United States were the sources of the convalescent and acute COVID-19 samples.

Only in-frame clones appear in the TCRdb table, and some are missing; sequencing was by immunoSEQ multiplex PCR. The sample has roughly 67,000 clones; approximately 86% are singletons. The junction had 4 bases not matched to a gene; V was cut back by 3 bases and J by 6 bases. Germline CDR1 GTSNPN, CDR2 SVGIG (reference sequence). The CDR3 has 14 amino acids. The sequence was obtained from a man in his fifties or sixties with acute or convalescent COVID-19. The sequenced sample consisted of peripheral blood. The chain joins TRBV30 to TRBJ1-6, with 8 bases lining up with TRBD1. The CDR3 nucleotides are TGTGCCTGGAGCGGACAGGGATTTAATTCACCCCTCCACTTT. Its translation: CAWSGQGFNSPLHF.